The next 14 T cell receptor beta chains were all read from a single sample in a study of blood T cell repertoires in COVID-19. Only in-frame clones appear in the TCRdb table, and some are missing; sequencing was by immunoSEQ multiplex PCR. Among more than 250,000 clones listed, roughly 83% were seen once. The material sequenced was peripheral blood. Source of these receptors: a man in his fifties or sixties who had recovered from COVID-19.

This chain connects TRBV19 to TRBJ2-2; 7 bases map to TRBD1. V shed 9 bases, J shed 4 bases, and the junction held 14 bases outside the gene matches. This CDR3 has 16 amino acids. Germline CDR1 LNHDA, CDR2 SQIVND (reference sequence). For the CDR3, the DNA is TGTGCCAGCCGCAACATCGGGACAGTTTCCACCGGGGAGCTGTTTTTT. Protein product: CASRNIGTVSTGELFF.

The CDR3 nucleotides are TGTGCCAGCATGCCGGGACAAGAGACCCAGTACTTC. Encoded protein: CASMPGQETQYF. The chain links TRBV6-5 to TRBJ2-5; D is possibly TRBD2 (5 bases). There are 12 residues in the CDR3. Trimming left V 7 bases short and J 2 bases short, with 8 bases between. CDR1 is MNHEY, CDR2 SVGAGI, per germline.

This rearrangement joins TRBV5-1 to TRBJ2-2; 10 bases are a match to TRBD1. J was trimmed by 2 bases and V by 1 base; bases with no gene match: 2. Germline V gene data show CDR1 as SGHRS and CDR2 as YFSETQ. CDR3 size: 16 residues. CDR3 sequence (DNA): TGCGCCAGCAGCTTGACGACAGGGGGCAACACCGGGGAGCTGTTTTTT. It is translated as CASSLTTGGNTGELFF.

About this clone itself: This sample includes further DNA sequences coding for the same CDR3. The genes are TRBV11-2 and TRBJ2-1; 12 nucleotides align to TRBD1. CDR1 and CDR2 from the germline V gene are SGHAT and FQNNGV. V shed 1 base, J shed 3 bases, and the junction held 4 bases outside the gene matches. The CDR3 sequence is 17 residues long. In DNA form, the CDR3 reads TGTGCCAGCAGCTTAGTGGGGACAGGGGGCTTCTACAATGAGCAGTTCTTC. It yields the protein CASSLVGTGGFYNEQFF.

This clone was seen just once. The chain uses TRBV6-5 and TRBJ1-5, with D maybe TRBD1 (5 bases). With 9 bases removed from V and 3 bases from J, the gap between germline ends came to 18 bases. The germline CDR1 and CDR2 sequences are MNHEY and SVGAGI. This CDR3 has 15 amino acids. CDR3 in amino acids: CASIKSGGNNQPQHF. CDR3 nucleotides: TGTGCCAGTATCAAGAGCGGGGGGAACAATCAGCCCCAGCATTTT.

About this clone itself: Different DNA sequences within this sample yield the same CDR3. The chain combines TRBV18 with TRBJ1-6; 7 bases match TRBD1. The CDR3 totals 14 residues. Per the germline V gene, CDR1 is KGHSH and CDR2 is LQKENI. Trimming at V came to 6 bases and at J to 7 bases, leaving 6 bases not matched to a gene. The CDR3 nucleotides read TGTGCCAGCTCGCGGGACAGAAACAATTCACCCCTCCACTTT. Its protein product is CASSRDRNNSPLHF. The full variable domain, in which reference TRBV18 and TRBJ1-6 provide the parts outside the CDR3, is NAGVMQNPRHLVRRRGQEARLRCSPMKGHSHVYWYRQLPEEGLKFMVYLQKENIIDESGMPKERFSAEFPKEGPSILRIQQVVRGDSAAYFCASSRDRNNSPLHFGNGTRLTVT.

The chain couples TRBV7-6 to TRBJ2-1; D is perhaps TRBD2 (5 bases). The germline V and J ends were trimmed by 5 bases and 5 bases, with 16 bases remaining between them. This CDR3 has 15 amino acids. Germline V CDR1 and CDR2: SGHVS, FNYEAQ. Here the CDR3 reads CASSPLWEMHNEQFF. CDR3 DNA: TGTGCCAGCAGCCCCCTCTGGGAGATGCACAATGAGCAGTTCTTC.

V and J are TRBV5-6 and TRBJ1-5; D is ambiguous. V was clipped by 2 bases and J by 4 bases, with 7 bases between them. CDR3 length: 13 amino acids. Per the germline V gene, CDR1 is SGHDT and CDR2 is YYEEEE. CDR3 amino acids: CASSFSGNQPQHF. The CDR3 DNA reads as TGTGCCAGCAGCTTTTCCGGGAATCAGCCCCAGCATTTT.

Comments on this clone: The junction departs from germline at one end; a sequencing error may be responsible. The chain is built from TRBV7-7 and TRBJ2-5; 11 positions match TRBD1. The CDR3 loop spans 17 amino acids. Germline V gene lookup returns CDR1 SSHAT and CDR2 FNYEAQ (reference sequence). In DNA, the CDR3 is TGTGCTAGCAGCTCAGGACAGGGGGCTAATCCGGCGGAGACCCAGTACTTC. This codes for CASSSGQGANPAETQYF.

This clone was seen more than once but under ten times. The chain has TRBV24-1 and TRBJ2-3; D possibly corresponds to TRBD2 (6 bases). The V gene's germline CDR1 is KGHDR and CDR2 SFDVKD. The CDR3 sequence is 15 residues long. Trimming removed 4 bases at V and 2 bases at J, with 12 bases between. CDR3 in amino acids: CATSDPLATTDTQYF. The DNA for the CDR3 is TGTGCCACCAGTGACCCCCTAGCGACCACAGATACGCAGTATTTT.

The chain has TRBV30 and TRBJ1-5, with TRBD1 identical over 11 bases. There are 14 residues in the CDR3. V lost 8 bases to trimming and J lost 9 bases; unmatched junction nucleotides: 12. The germline V gene has CDR1 GTSNPN and CDR2 SVGIG (reference sequence). As DNA, the CDR3 is TGTGCCGGGGCCGGACAGGGGGCCAATATGCCCCAGCATTTT. It yields the protein CAGAGQGANMPQHF.

This clone turned up a few times. V and J are TRBV7-8 and TRBJ1-4, with TRBD1 matching 7 bases. The CDR3 runs to 16 residues. V gave up 4 bases and J gave up 5 bases; unmatched junction bases: 10. Germline V gene sequence: CDR1 SGHVS, CDR2 FQNEAQ. CDR3 in amino acids: CASSSRKQGINEKLFF. The CDR3 nucleotides are TGTGCCAGCAGCTCGCGTAAACAGGGGATCAATGAAAAACTGTTTTTT.

The V and J genes are TRBV19 and TRBJ2-7; D perhaps matches TRBD1 (5 bases). Germline CDR1 LNHDA, CDR2 SQIVND (reference sequence). With 3 bases removed from V and 5 bases from J, the gap between germline ends came to 17 bases. The CDR3 loop spans 15 amino acids. CDR3 protein: CASSMWGIRPHEQYF. CDR3 nucleotides: TGTGCCAGTAGTATGTGGGGCATAAGACCCCACGAGCAGTACTTC. Variable domain in full (rest from reference TRBV19 and TRBJ2-7): DGGITQSPKYLFRKEGQNVTLSCEQNLNHDAMYWYRQDPGQGLRLIYYSQIVNDFQKGDIAEGYSVSREKKESFPLTVTSAQKNPTAFYLCASSMWGIRPHEQYFGPGTRLTVT.

This clone appeared once. This chain joins TRBV5-1 and TRBJ2-5, with D possibly TRBD2 on 5 matching bases. V was trimmed by 1 base and J by 5 bases, leaving 15 bases between them. Germline V gene sequence: CDR1 SGHRS, CDR2 YFSETQ. The CDR3 is 15 amino acids. The CDR3 sequence: CASSLQHEGRETQYF. The CDR3 DNA sequence: TGCGCCAGCAGCTTGCAACATGAGGGCCGGGAGACCCAGTACTTC.